This note documents a single T cell receptor (beta chain) sequence. Its target is unknown. These data originate in a study of shared clonotypes between healthy human individuals. Across the study: Researchers assigned three CD4 naive, three CD4 memory, two CD8 naive and one CD8 memory plate to each donor. The study's findings and limits: What rarefaction showed was incomplete sorted-subset sequencing despite large depth. About 5% of naive CD4 clonotypes were shared across several donors.

TCRdb's copy holds only in-frame clones and misses some; the assay was immunoSEQ multiplex PCR. Of about 980,000 clones in the sample, approximately 76% were seen once. V was trimmed by 10 bases and J by 10 bases, leaving 14 bases between them. The germline V gene encodes CDR1 MNHNY and CDR2 SVGAGI (reference sequence). The CDR3 has 11 amino acids. This receptor was obtained from a man between 18 and 29 years old in good health. The chain has TRBV6-6 and TRBJ2-1; unclear D gene. Sequencing was carried out using memory CD4+ T cells sorted from blood. The sample's subset: CD45RA-negative fraction. In nucleotides, the CDR3 is TGTGCCACCACCCCGAGGATAGAGCAGTTCTTC. Its translation is CATTPRIEQFF.